The 8 T cell receptor beta chains reported below all come from one sample, sequenced in a study of T-cell reconstitution after alpha-beta-depleted transplantation in children. A TCRbeta library incorporating unique molecular identifiers was prepared. TCRdb ran MiXCR on the PCR reads and lists one entry per CDR3 protein. The data contain approximately 980,000 distinct CDR3 sequences, roughly 29% of them seen just once; the ten biggest clones take up approximately 30%. This specimen was PBMCs, mostly from graft donor cells, taken 360 days after TCRalphabeta/CD19-depleted stem cell transplant. The receptors derive from a boy younger than two who had a stem cell transplant for SCID, so the T cells may come from the graft donor.

This clonotype was seen more than once but under ten times. This sequence joins TRBV6-2 or TRBV6-3 and TRBJ1-1; D gene ambiguous. There are 15 residues in the CDR3. The V gene lost 6 bases and the J gene lost 4 bases, with 18 bases spanning the gap. Germline V lookup: CDR1 MNHEY, CDR2 SVGEGT. CDR3 sequence reads: CASRGLGEVGTEAFF. The CDR3, as DNA: TGTGCCAGCAGGGGCCTCGGGGAGGTGGGCACTGAAGCTTTCTTT.

V gene TRBV15 combines with J gene TRBJ1-2; TRBD1 matches at 8 bases. The J segment lost 7 bases and the V segment lost 10 bases, leaving 2 bases of the junction unmatched. Germline loops: CDR1 LNHNV, CDR2 YYDKDF (reference sequence). The CDR3 covers 10 residues. The CDR3 coding sequence is TGTGCCATCGGACAGGGTGGCTACACCTTC. It codes for CAIGQGGYTF.

The chain is built from TRBV4-2 and TRBJ1-4; no definite D call. Per germline, CDR1 LGHNA and CDR2 YNFKEQ. This CDR3 has 15 residues. V gave up 3 bases and J gave up 5 bases, with 13 bases separating them. The CDR3 region has the DNA TGTGCCAGCAGCCAGTCCCCGGGAACCAATGAAAAACTGTTTTTT. The encoded protein is CASSQSPGTNEKLFF.

The V call is TRBV5-1, the J call TRBJ1-2; 7 nucleotides agree with TRBD1. Germline CDR1 and CDR2: SGHRS and YFSETQ. The CDR3 contains 15 residues. V gave up 0 bases and J gave up 4 bases; unmatched junction bases: 6. The CDR3 reads CASSLVPGQSYGYTF. CDR3 sequence (DNA): TGCGCCAGCAGCTTGGTACCGGGACAGTCCTATGGCTACACCTTC.

This clonotype has a handful of counts. This chain links TRBV3-1 with TRBJ2-5; D unclear. Germline values: CDR1 LGHDT, CDR2 YNNKEL (reference sequence). The CDR3 runs 13 residues. Trimming shortened V by 1 base and J by 4 bases, and 7 bases separated the two germline ends. The CDR3 reads CASSQVGPETQYF. As DNA, the CDR3 is TGTGCCAGCAGCCAAGTTGGACCAGAGACCCAGTACTTC.

The genes are TRBV7-9 and TRBJ1-1; D is possibly TRBD1 (5 bases). The V end lost 5 bases, the J end lost 1 base, and 14 bases lay between the germline ends. The CDR3 covers 15 residues. CDR1 and CDR2 (germline): SEHNR, FQNEAQ (reference sequence). CDR3 nucleotide sequence: TGTGCCAGCAGCCCCGGGACCCGGGGGAACACTGAAGCTTTCTTT. The encoded protein is CASSPGTRGNTEAFF.

The table lists this clonotype with a few counts. The rearrangement joins TRBV7-9 to TRBJ2-6; D gene uncertain. The CDR3 covers 17 residues. Trimming removed 5 bases at V and 2 bases at J, with 16 bases between. The germline V gene has CDR1 SEHNR and CDR2 FQNEAQ (reference sequence). The CDR3 DNA reads as TGTGCCAGCAGCCCCACTCCCCCACTGACTGGGGCCAACGTCCTGACTTTC. It codes for CASSPTPPLTGANVLTF.

This clonotype was detected only a few times. The V and J genes are TRBV12-3 or TRBV12-4 and TRBJ1-6; D might be TRBD1 (6 bases). This CDR3 contains 15 residues. The germline V and J ends were trimmed by 2 bases and 8 bases, with 13 bases remaining between them. The CDR3 DNA sequence: TGTGCCAGCAGTTTATGGGGGCAGGGAGATTCACCCCTCCACTTT. Protein sequence: CASSLWGQGDSPLHF.